A selection of T cell receptor beta chains follows, all from one sample in a study of blood T cell repertoires in COVID-19. Profiled with immunoSEQ multiplex PCR; TCRdb holds only in-frame clones, not every one. This table has over 130,000 clones, 75% to 90% appearing once. The sequenced material came from peripheral blood. The receptors here all came from a woman aged 80 or over with acute or convalescent COVID-19. Each CDR3 is given with its conserved first and last residue. A D gene is named only where the DNA matches it firmly. Not all rows give a size; the values are once, few, many and, for expanded clones, a class.

TRBD1,TRBV7-3,NA,TRBJ2-5,TGTGCCAGCAGCAGGAGCGGACAGGGGGAGACCCAGTACTTC,CASSRSGQGETQYF
TRBD2,TRBV4-1,NA,TRBJ2-1,TGCGCCAGCAGCCAAGATCTGGCAGGGACGGGACTGTCTCGGGGGGGGCAGTTCTTC,CASSQDLAGTGLSRGGQFF
TRBD1,TRBV2,NA,TRBJ1-5,TGTGCCAGCAGTCAGACAGGGGATCAGCCCCAGCATTTT,CASSQTGDQPQHF
TRBD2,TRBV10-1,NA,TRBJ2-7,TGCGCCAGCAGTGAGCTAGAGCGGGAGACTAGCGAGCAGTACTTC,CASSELERETSEQYF
NA,TRBV15,NA,TRBJ1-1,TGTGCCACCAGCAGAGATCGAGGGCGGACTGAAGCTTTCTTT,CATSRDRGRTEAFF
NA,TRBV13,NA,TRBJ1-5,TGTGCCAGAGAGATCGATCAGCCCCAGCATTTT,CAREIDQPQHF
NA,TRBV19,NA,TRBJ1-5,TGTGCCAGTAGTATTGTGGGCAGGTTAAGCAATCAGCCCCAGCATTTT,CASSIVGRLSNQPQHF
TRBD2,TRBV2,NA,TRBJ2-1,TGTGCCAGCAGAAACTTAGCGGGAGGGCCTAATGAGCAGTTCTTC,CASRNLAGGPNEQFF
NA,TRBV7-9,NA,TRBJ2-3,TGTGCCAGCAGGAGGGACACAGATACGCAGTATTTT,CASRRDTDTQYF
TRBD1,TRBV5-6,NA,TRBJ2-5,TGTGCCAGCAGCTTGGCGACAGGGCTGGAGACCCAGTACTTC,CASSLATGLETQYF
TRBD1,TRBV5-1,NA,TRBJ2-1,TGCGCCAGCAGCTTGCCCCAACCCCGGGACAGGGAGTACAATGAGCAGTTCTTC,CASSLPQPRDREYNEQFF
TRBD1,TRBV7-9,NA,TRBJ2-2,TGTGCCAGCAGCGGCGCGGACAGGGAATGGGGGGAGCTGTTTTTT,CASSGADREWGELFF
NA,TRBV23-1,NA,TRBJ1-5,TGCGCCAGCAGTCAATCGGCGACCGGGACAACGTATAGCAATCAGCCCCAGCATTTT,CASSQSATGTTYSNQPQHF
TRBD2,TRBV3-1/TRBV3-2,NA,TRBJ2-5,TGTGCCAGCAGCCAAGATCTGCCGACCTCTAGCGGGGGGCCCAGGGGAGAGACCCAGTACTTC,CASSQDLPTSSGGPRGETQYF
NA,TRBV6-6,few,TRBJ2-7,TGTGCCAGTGTCGGTGATTCCTACGAGCAGTACTTC,CASVGDSYEQYF
TRBD1,TRBV5-1,NA,TRBJ1-4,TGCGCCAGCAGCGGACAGGGAACTAATGAAAAACTGTTTTTT,CASSGQGTNEKLFF
NA,TRBV5-5,NA,TRBJ2-5,TGTGCCAGCAGCTCCGCCGCCCCCCCGAGCCAAGAGACCCAGTACTTC,CASSSAAPPSQETQYF
NA,TRBV7-9,NA,TRBJ2-5,TGTGCCAGCAGCTCCTACAGGGAGACCCAGTACTTC,CASSSYRETQYF
TRBD1,TRBV19,few,TRBJ1-6,TGTGCCAGTAGTGCCGAGGGGACAGGGAAAAGGGCACCCCTCCACTTT,CASSAEGTGKRAPLHF
NA,TRBV4-1,few,TRBJ1-5,TGCGCCAGCAGCCAACTTCCCGGTCAGCCCCAGCATTTT,CASSQLPGQPQHF
TRBD1,TRBV7-2,NA,TRBJ1-2,TGTGCCAGCAGGCCGGGACAGGGGAGGGATGGCTACACCTTC,CASRPGQGRDGYTF
NA,TRBV5-1,NA,TRBJ2-3,TGCGCCAGCAGCTTGCTCCCTCTACCAGATACGCAGTATTTT,CASSLLPLPDTQYF
NA,TRBV5-1,NA,TRBJ2-5,TGCGCCAGCAGCTTTAAACAGGGCCAAGAGACCCAGTACTTC,CASSFKQGQETQYF
TRBD1,TRBV5-3,once,TRBJ1-1,TGTGCCAGAAGCTTGACAGGGGGCGATGCTTTCTTT,CARSLTGGDAFF
NA,TRBV5-5,NA,TRBJ1-4,TGTGCCAGCAGCCTGGTACCCGGAACTAATGAAAAACTGTTTTTT,CASSLVPGTNEKLFF
TRBD2,TRBV6-4,NA,TRBJ2-1,TGTGCCAGCAGTGACCCGGGACTAGCTAGGGACAATGAGCAGTTCTTC,CASSDPGLARDNEQFF
TRBD1,TRBV28,few,TRBJ2-1,TGTGCCAGCACCCCAGGGGGCTCCTACAATGAGCAGTTCTTC,CASTPGGSYNEQFF
NA,TRBV27,NA,TRBJ1-2,TGTGCCAGCAGTCCTGACAGAGACTATGGCTACACCTTC,CASSPDRDYGYTF
NA,TRBV20-1,NA,TRBJ1-3,TGCAGTGCTAGTCATTCCGCAGGGGCTGGAAACACCATATATTTT,CSASHSAGAGNTIYF
TRBD1,TRBV3-1/TRBV3-2,NA,TRBJ1-2,TGTGCCAGCAGCCAAGGTGACAGGGGGTATGGATATGGCTACACCTTC,CASSQGDRGYGYGYTF
TRBD1,TRBV6-1,NA,TRBJ2-4,TGTGCCAGCAGTGGTGGACAGGGGAAAACAAAAGCCAAAAACATTCAGTACTTC,CASSGGQGKTKAKNIQYF
NA,TRBV7-2,NA,TRBJ2-7,TGTGCCAGCAGCTTATTCTCCGCCTACGAGCAGTACTTC,CASSLFSAYEQYF
NA,TRBV11-2,few,TRBJ2-5,TGTGCCAGCAGCTGGGGGCGGGGGGAGACCCAGTACTTC,CASSWGRGETQYF
TRBD1,TRBV28,NA,TRBJ2-5,TGTGCCAGCGACAGGGGGGTCCAAGAGACCCAGTACTTC,CASDRGVQETQYF
NA,TRBV15,NA,TRBJ2-7,TGTGCCACCAGCAGAGATTGGTCCGGGGAGCAGTACTTC,CATSRDWSGEQYF
NA,TRBV11-2,NA,TRBJ1-2,TGTGCCAGCAGCTTGTGGGTAGGGGCCCATGGCTACACCTTC,CASSLWVGAHGYTF
TRBD1,TRBV6-6,NA,TRBJ1-6,TGTGCCAGCAGCCGACAGGGGGCTGATAATTCACCCCTCCACTTT,CASSRQGADNSPLHF
NA,TRBV5-1,NA,TRBJ2-1,TGCGCCAGCAGCCTCGGGGCCTACAATGAGCAGTTCTTC,CASSLGAYNEQFF
TRBD2,TRBV7-2,NA,TRBJ2-1,TGTGCCAGCGGCACTAGCGGGGGGGGCTATGAGCAGTTCTTC,CASGTSGGGYEQFF
TRBD2,TRBV10-3,NA,TRBJ2-3,TGTGCCATCAGTGGAACTAGCGGGTACACAGATACGCAGTATTTT,CAISGTSGYTDTQYF
NA,TRBV5-1,NA,TRBJ2-2,TGCGCCAGCAGGGGCGCCGGGGAGCTGTTTTTT,CASRGAGELFF